This T cell receptor beta chain was identified in a study of blood T cells in healthy people across ages. The J segment lost 0 bases and the V segment lost 8 bases, leaving 6 bases of the junction unmatched. The CDR3 contains 14 residues. Germline lookup yields CDR1 MDHEN and CDR2 SYDVKM. A word on this clonotype: Antigen unknown.

Study results and limitations: Those diversity estimates obtained from one million T cells were thought to be underestimates.

Together with a sample-barcoded 5' primer, a J-beta primer mix was included in a second PCR lasting roughly 6 to 12 cycles. TCRdb re-analysed the 5' RACE reads in MiXCR, keeping a single row per CDR3 protein. Of hundreds of thousands of distinct CDR3 sequences listed, about 61% are singletons. This rearrangement joins TRBV28 to TRBJ2-7; 8 bases align to TRBD2. This receptor was obtained from a man aged 40-49 years in good health. Sample: blood. The CDR3 sequence: CASGYSGNSYEQYF. The CDR3 region has the DNA TGTGCCAGCGGCTATAGCGGGAACTCCTACGAGCAGTACTTC.